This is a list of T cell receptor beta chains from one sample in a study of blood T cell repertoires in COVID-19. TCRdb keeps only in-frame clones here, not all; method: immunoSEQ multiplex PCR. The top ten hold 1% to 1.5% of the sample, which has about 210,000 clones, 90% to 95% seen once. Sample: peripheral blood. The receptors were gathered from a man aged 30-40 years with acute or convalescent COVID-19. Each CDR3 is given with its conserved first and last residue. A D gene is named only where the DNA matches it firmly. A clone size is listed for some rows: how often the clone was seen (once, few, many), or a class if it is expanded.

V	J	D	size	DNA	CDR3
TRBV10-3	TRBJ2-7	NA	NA	TGTGCCATCAGTGACGTCACAGCCTCCTCCTACGAGCAGTACTTC	CAISDVTASSYEQYF
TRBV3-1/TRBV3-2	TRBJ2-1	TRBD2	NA	TGTGCCAGCAGCCCTAGCCCATCACTAGCGACTTACAATGAGCAGTTCTTC	CASSPSPSLATYNEQFF
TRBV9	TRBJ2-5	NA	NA	TGTGCCAGCAGCGTAGGACCAGGGCAAGAGACCCAGTACTTC	CASSVGPGQETQYF
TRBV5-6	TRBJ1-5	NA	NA	TGTGCCAGCAGCTTGGAAGGGGCGGGGAATCAGCCCCAGCATTTT	CASSLEGAGNQPQHF
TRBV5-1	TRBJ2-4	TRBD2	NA	TGCGCCAGCAGCTCCACGACTAGCGGGGGGGCCGTATCCAAAAACATTCAGTACTTC	CASSSTTSGGAVSKNIQYF
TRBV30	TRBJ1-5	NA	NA	TGTGCCTGGACAGGGGTAAATAGCAATCAGCCCCAGCATTTT	CAWTGVNSNQPQHF
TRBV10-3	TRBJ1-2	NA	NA	TGTGCCATCAGTGATTCACAGGTCACCGGGTATGGCTACACCTTC	CAISDSQVTGYGYTF
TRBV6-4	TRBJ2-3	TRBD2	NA	TGTGCCAGCAGTGAGTCTAGCGGGGGGTCGACGACGCAGTATTTT	CASSESSGGSTTQYF
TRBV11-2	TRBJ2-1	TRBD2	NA	TGTGCCAGCAGCTTCCCTAGCGGGGGGAAATACAATGAGCAGTTCTTC	CASSFPSGGKYNEQFF
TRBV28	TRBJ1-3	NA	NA	TGTGCCAGCAGTTTTGGCAGGGGCTCCATATATTTT	CASSFGRGSIYF
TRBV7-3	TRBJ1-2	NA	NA	TGTGCCAGCAGCCCTGGGGGGGCTAACTATGGCTACACCTTC	CASSPGGANYGYTF
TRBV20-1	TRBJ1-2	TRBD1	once	TGCAGTGCTAGTTATATGGGGCAGGGGGGCGATGGCTACACCTTC	CSASYMGQGGDGYTF
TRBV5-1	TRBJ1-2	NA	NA	TGCGCCAGCACCCGTTCGGAGCACTATGGCTACACCTTC	CASTRSEHYGYTF
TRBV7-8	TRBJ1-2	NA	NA	TGTGCCAGCAGCTTAGTACCGGGGGTCTATGGCTACACCTTC	CASSLVPGVYGYTF
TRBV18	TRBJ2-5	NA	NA	TGTGCCAGCTCCCCACGAAGCTATCAAGAGACCCAGTACTTC	CASSPRSYQETQYF
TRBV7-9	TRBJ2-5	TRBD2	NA	TGTGCCAGCAGCTTCCGGGGGGGCGAGGAGACCCAGTACTTC	CASSFRGGEETQYF
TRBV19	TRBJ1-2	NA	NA	TGTGCCAGTAGTCCCCACATCGCTGGCTACACCTTC	CASSPHIAGYTF
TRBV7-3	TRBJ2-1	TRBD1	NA	TGTGCCAGCAGCGTCGACAGGGCGGCCTACAATGAGCAGTTCTTC	CASSVDRAAYNEQFF
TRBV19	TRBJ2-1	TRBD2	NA	TGTGCCAGTAGTTCTACGATGGGACTAGCGGGTTCAAGCTCCTACAATGAGCAGTTCTTC	CASSSTMGLAGSSSYNEQFF
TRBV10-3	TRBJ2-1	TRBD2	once	TGTGCCATCAGCGGGACTAGCGGGAGTGGCAATGAGCAGTTCTTC	CAISGTSGSGNEQFF
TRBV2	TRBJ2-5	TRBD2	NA	TGTGCCAGCAGTGGCCCGGCGGGAGTGGGGGTAGAGACCCAGTACTTC	CASSGPAGVGVETQYF
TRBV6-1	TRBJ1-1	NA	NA	TGTGCCAGCAGTGAAGGGGGCAGGTTTGCTGAAGCTTTCTTT	CASSEGGRFAEAFF
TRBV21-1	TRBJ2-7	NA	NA	TGTGCCAGCAGCACCTCGACAGGGACCTACGAGCAGTACTTC	CASSTSTGTYEQYF
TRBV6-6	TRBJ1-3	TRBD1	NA	TGTGCCAGCAGTTACTCGCAGGGGGCGAACACCATATATTTT	CASSYSQGANTIYF
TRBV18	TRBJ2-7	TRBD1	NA	TGTGCCAGCTCAGGAACCGGGACAGGCGGGTACGAGCAGTACTTC	CASSGTGTGGYEQYF